This note documents a single T cell receptor beta chain sequence. What it binds is not known. This sample was taken from a study of T cells in Graves' hyperthyroidism and ophthalmopathy. Study results and limitations: Blood also carried most thyroid clonotypes expanded above 0.001.

This CDR3 contains 12 residues. After removal of 8 bases from V and 2 bases from J, the junction contained 2 bases not matched to a gene. Using more than 7.5 ml of fresh peripheral blood, PBMCs were prepared. TCR beta CDR3 region amplification was performed from RNA transcripts. Initially, a first-round RT-PCR of the TCR CDR3 employed the HTBI primer set. TCRdb redid the calling of the multiplex PCR reads with MiXCR, one entry per CDR3 protein. This table holds a few hundred thousand distinct CDR3 sequences, 11% to 15% found once. The sequence came from a woman in her twenties or thirties with Graves' hyperthyroidism that later progressed to Graves' ophthalmopathy. V is TRBV12-3 or TRBV12-4 and J is TRBJ2-5; 7 nucleotides match TRBD1. The sample was blood. The CDR3: CASGDRQETQYF. The CDR3 DNA sequence: TGTGCCAGCGGGGACAGACAAGAGACCCAGTACTTC.